The 4 T cell receptor beta chains presented below share a single source sample, sequenced in a study of T cell repertoires in cytomegalovirus infection (dated by TCRdb to the late 2010s). These reads were obtained on an Illumina HiSeq 1500. TCRdb took the public reads, trimmed them with fastp at Q25, ran MiXCR for clone calling and kept in-frame beta chains. For every CDR3 protein sequence, its rows merge into one entry that carries the most common genes and DNA. This sample gives more than 350,000 distinct CDR3 sequences in total; 25% to 40% of them show up just once. The ten largest clones represent roughly an eighth of the sample. The material sequenced was PBMCs. The receptors here all came from a human donor in good health (CMV status not recorded). Some clones in this sample may be carry-over from other donors' samples.

Only a few counts were recorded for this clonotype. The chain joins TRBV7-6 to TRBJ2-1; 9 positions match TRBD2. Germline CDR1 reads SGHVS; CDR2 reads FNYEAQ. This CDR3 has 16 amino acids. V shed 1 base and J 7 bases; nucleotides not matched to a gene: 8. CDR3 bases: TGTGCCAGCAGCTTAGGTCCGGGACTAGCTATAAATGAGCAGTTCTTC. Protein product: CASSLGPGLAINEQFF.

This sequence joins TRBV6-8 and TRBJ2-7; 7 positions match TRBD1. Germline values: CDR1 MNHGY, CDR2 SAAAGT. V shed 2 bases, J shed 3 bases, and the junction held 1 base outside the gene matches. The CDR3 is 13 residues long. CDR3 amino acids: CASSYDRDYEQYF. For the CDR3, the DNA is TGTGCCAGCAGTTACGACAGGGACTACGAGCAGTACTTC.

Details on this clonotype: The CDR3 does not end in the conserved phenylalanine or tryptophan, so this is likely a read error. This chain joins TRBV12-3 or TRBV12-4 and TRBJ1-5, with D tentatively TRBD1 (5 bases). V was pared by 4 bases and J by 0 bases, with 7 bases between. The CDR3 is 14 amino acids. The CDR3 loop reads CASSYRISNQPQHL. CDR3 DNA: TGTGCCAGCAGTTACAGGATTAGCAATCAGCCCCAGCATTTG.

The V call is TRBV7-9, the J call TRBJ2-6, with 7 bases lining up with TRBD1. V dropped 4 bases and J dropped 0; count of bases not matched to a gene: 6. The CDR3 totals 17 residues. Germline CDR1 and CDR2: SEHNR and FQNEAQ (reference sequence). The CDR3, as DNA: TGTGCCAGCAGCTCGCCCGGACAGGTCTCTGGGGCCAACGTCCTGACTTTC. Translation: CASSSPGQVSGANVLTF.